Presented here are 21 T cell receptor beta chains from one specimen sequenced in a study of technical replicates of blood from several donors. Sequencing used immunoSEQ multiplex PCR; TCRdb keeps in-frame clones, though not all of them. The repertoire holds about 100,000 clones, with about 94% as singletons. The sequenced sample was T cells isolated from PBMCs. These receptors all stem from a human donor in good health.

The CDR3 DNA is TGTGCCAGCAGTCTTCGACGGGGGGCCGCGAACAATGAGCAGTTCTTC. Translation gives CASSLRRGAANNEQFF. The chain is built from TRBV27 and TRBJ2-1; perhaps TRBD2 as D (7 bases). The CDR3 has 16 amino acids. V was trimmed by 5 bases and J by 5 bases, leaving 19 bases between them. Germline assignment: CDR1 MNHEY and CDR2 SMNVEV (reference sequence).

The J gene is TRBJ1-5, the V gene TRBV21-1. TRBV21-1 is marked as a pseudogene. This CDR3 comprises 15 residues. The CDR3 protein is CASIIRRLKIQPQHF. The CDR3 DNA sequence: TGTGCCAGCATCATACGGAGACTTAAGATTCAGCCCCAGCATTTT.

The chain couples TRBV9 to TRBJ2-1, with 8 positions matching TRBD2. CDR3 length equals 17 residues. Trimming removed 5 bases from V and 3 bases from J; junction bases left unmatched: 13. Germline CDR1 is SGDLS and CDR2 is YYNGEE. The CDR3 DNA is TGTGCCAGCAGTGAATATCCGGGACTAGTAGGCTACAATGAGCAGTTCTTC. It is translated as CASSEYPGLVGYNEQFF.

This rearrangement joins TRBV13 to TRBJ2-7; 8 positions agree with TRBD2. The CDR3 has 14 residues. The germline V gene has CDR1 PRHDT and CDR2 FYEKMQ (reference sequence). J was trimmed by 0 bases and V by 3 bases; bases with no gene match: 1. CDR3 loop: CASSLGTSSYEQYF. CDR3 DNA: TGTGCCAGCAGCTTGGGGACTAGCTCCTACGAGCAGTACTTC.

The chain has TRBV6-1 and TRBJ2-2, with 7 bases matching TRBD1. The CDR3 loop spans 14 amino acids. J was trimmed by 0 bases and V by 8 bases; bases with no gene match: 3. CDR1 is MNHNS, CDR2 SASEGT, per germline. The CDR3, as DNA: TGTGCCAGCGACAGGGTCTCGAACACCGGGGAGCTGTTTTTT. It codes for CASDRVSNTGELFF.

In DNA form, the CDR3 reads TGTGCCAGCAGAGGACTAGCGGGACCAGGGGAGCAGTTCTTC. It specifies CASRGLAGPGEQFF. V and J are TRBV2 and TRBJ2-1; TRBD2 matches 12 bases. The CDR3 has 14 residues. Germline-derived CDR1 and CDR2 are SNHLY and FYNNEI. V gave up 6 bases and J gave up 10 bases; unmatched junction bases: 7.

The CDR3: CASSHSSGLAGGPTYEQYF. The CDR3 nucleotides read TGTGCCAGCAGCCATTCCTCGGGACTAGCGGGAGGGCCCACCTACGAGCAGTACTTC. The chain is built from TRBV14 and TRBJ2-7; 16 bases are shared with TRBD2. The CDR3 extends over 19 amino acids. CDR1 is SGHDN, CDR2 FVKESK, per germline. V trimming: 3 bases; J trimming: 2 bases; junction bases outside the gene matches: 10.

The chain carries TRBV4-1 and TRBJ1-2; D is undetermined. CDR1 is MGHRA and CDR2 is YSYEKL in the germline V gene. The CDR3 extends over 14 amino acids. Trimming removed 2 bases from V and 4 bases from J, with 11 bases in between. CDR3 loop: CASSQLPRSYGYTF. CDR3 nucleotides: TGCGCCAGCAGCCAACTCCCCAGATCCTATGGCTACACCTTC.

This chain connects TRBV11-2 to TRBJ2-1; 11 positions agree with TRBD2. The germline CDR1 and CDR2 sequences are SGHAT and FQNNGV. This CDR3 is 15 amino acids long. V trimming: 0 bases; J trimming: 7 bases; junction bases outside the gene matches: 2. The CDR3 DNA is TGTGCCAGCAGCTTAGAAAGACTAGCGGGAAATGAGCAGTTCTTC. This sequence encodes CASSLERLAGNEQFF.

The rearrangement joins TRBV10-3 to TRBJ2-3, with D possibly being TRBD1 (5 bases). The CDR3 loop spans 16 amino acids. In germline, CDR1 is ENHRY, CDR2 SYGVKD. V was pared by 4 bases and J by 0 bases, with 14 bases between. The CDR3 DNA reads TGTGCCATCAGTGGTCAGGGAACTACTAGCACAGATACGCAGTATTTT. This encodes CAISGQGTTSTDTQYF.

This CDR3 reads CASSLGGDSFDNQPQHF. Here the CDR3 DNA reads TGTGCCAGCAGCTTAGGCGGTGACAGTTTCGACAATCAGCCCCAGCATTTT. J is TRBJ1-5 and V is TRBV7-8; TRBD1 is a possible D gene (5 bases). Germline loops: CDR1 SGHVS, CDR2 FQNEAQ. This CDR3 spans 17 amino acids. Trimming took 1 base from V and 3 from J, leaving 16 bases between them.

This sequence joins TRBV7-6 and TRBJ2-7; D is unresolved. Trimming took 0 bases from V and 1 from J, leaving 10 bases between them. The V gene's germline CDR1 is SGHVS and CDR2 FNYEAQ. The CDR3 runs to 15 residues. The CDR3 nucleotides read TGTGCCAGCAGCTTAGCGGCACAGACATCCTACGAGCAGTACTTC. It specifies CASSLAAQTSYEQYF.

The chain uses TRBV7-3 and TRBJ2-7, with 8 bases lining up with TRBD2. Germline V CDR1 and CDR2: SGHTA, FQGTGA. There are 14 residues in the CDR3. With 5 bases clipped from V and 4 bases from J, the junction kept 7 bases outside the gene matches. The CDR3 nucleotides read TGTGCCAGCAGCGGCACCGGGACTAGGTACGAGCAGTACTTC. The encoded protein is CASSGTGTRYEQYF.

In the case of this clone: An end of the junction does not agree with germline; a read error may underlie this. V is TRBV29-1 and J is TRBJ1-4; no clear D gene. The CDR3 consists of 11 residues. Germline V gene sequence: CDR1 SQVTM, CDR2 ANQGSEA. CDR3 nucleotide sequence: TGCAGCGTTGAGACTCCGGGAGGACGGTCATTT. It is translated as CSVETPGGRSF. The whole variable domain, filled in from reference TRBV29-1 and TRBJ1-4, reads SAVISQKPSRDICQRGTSLTIQCQVDSQVTMMFWYRQQPGQSLTLIATANQGSEATYESGFVIDKFPISRPNLTFSTLTVSNMSPEDSSIYLCSVETPGGRSFGSGTQLSVL.

The chain uses TRBV27 and TRBJ2-1; no definite D call. The germline gives CDR1 MNHEY, CDR2 SMNVEV (reference sequence). With 3 bases removed from V and 9 bases from J, the gap between germline ends came to 9 bases. The CDR3 totals 12 residues. Written as DNA, the CDR3 is TGTGCCAGCAGTTTCCACCCCGGTGAGCAGTTCTTC. Protein product: CASSFHPGEQFF.

The rearrangement links TRBV5-1 to TRBJ2-7, with D maybe TRBD2 (5 bases). The V end lost 0 bases, the J end lost 2 bases, and 9 bases lay between the germline ends. This CDR3 has 14 amino acids. Germline V lookup: CDR1 SGHRS, CDR2 YFSETQ. As DNA, the CDR3 is TGCGCCAGCAGCTTGGCCTCCGGGACCTACGAGCAGTACTTC. Encoded protein: CASSLASGTYEQYF.

V is TRBV10-1 and J is TRBJ2-2; D uncertain. Germline CDR1 WNHNN, CDR2 SYGVQD (reference sequence). The V end lost 6 bases, the J end lost 2 bases, and 10 bases lay between the germline ends. This CDR3 is built from 14 residues. CDR3 in amino acids: CASSSQKNTGELFF. Written as DNA, the CDR3 is TGCGCCAGCAGCTCACAGAAAAACACCGGGGAGCTGTTTTTT.

This clone was counted a single time. The chain couples TRBV30 to TRBJ1-2, with a possible D match to TRBD1 (5 bases). Germline V gene sequence: CDR1 GTSNPN, CDR2 SVGIG (reference sequence). The V end lost 0 bases, the J end lost 8 bases, and 13 bases lay between the germline ends. The length of the CDR3 is 13 residues. CDR3 sequence: CAWSVQPGQGYTF. The CDR3 DNA follows: TGTGCCTGGAGTGTACAGCCAGGGCAAGGCTACACCTTC.

Remarks on this clone: One junction end does not reproduce the germline sequence, and a read error may be involved. The chain combines TRBV9 with TRBJ2-1; D uncertain. CDR3 length: 16 residues. Germline-derived CDR1 and CDR2 are SGDLS and YYNGEE. The CDR3 spells CASSVGSSSSYNEQFF. CDR3 nucleotides: TGTGCCAGCAGTGTAGGGTCGTCCAGCTCCTACAATGAGCAGTTCTTC.

This chain links TRBV5-1 with TRBJ1-5, with 7 bases that match TRBD1. The CDR3 runs to 14 residues. Germline V gene lookup returns CDR1 SGHRS and CDR2 YFSETQ. V shed 4 bases, J shed 3 bases, and the junction held 4 bases outside the gene matches. CDR3 protein: CASSPGTVNQPQHF. CDR3 in DNA: TGCGCCAGCAGCCCCGGGACAGTCAATCAGCCCCAGCATTTT. Variable domain in full (rest from reference TRBV5-1 and TRBJ1-5): KAGVTQTPRYLIKTRGQQVTLSCSPISGHRSVSWYQQTPGQGLQFLFEYFSETQRNKGNFPGRFSGRQFSNSRSEMNVSTLELGDSALYLCASSPGTVNQPQHFGDGTRLSIL.

The V and J genes are TRBV29-1 and TRBJ1-4; 11 nucleotides match TRBD1. J gave up 6 bases and V 4 bases, and 1 base lay outside the gene matches. The germline V gene encodes CDR1 SQVTM and CDR2 ANQGSEA. CDR3 length equals 13 residues. In nucleotides, the CDR3 is TGCAGCGTTGGGACAGGGGGCTATGAAAAACTGTTTTTT. Protein sequence: CSVGTGGYEKLFF.